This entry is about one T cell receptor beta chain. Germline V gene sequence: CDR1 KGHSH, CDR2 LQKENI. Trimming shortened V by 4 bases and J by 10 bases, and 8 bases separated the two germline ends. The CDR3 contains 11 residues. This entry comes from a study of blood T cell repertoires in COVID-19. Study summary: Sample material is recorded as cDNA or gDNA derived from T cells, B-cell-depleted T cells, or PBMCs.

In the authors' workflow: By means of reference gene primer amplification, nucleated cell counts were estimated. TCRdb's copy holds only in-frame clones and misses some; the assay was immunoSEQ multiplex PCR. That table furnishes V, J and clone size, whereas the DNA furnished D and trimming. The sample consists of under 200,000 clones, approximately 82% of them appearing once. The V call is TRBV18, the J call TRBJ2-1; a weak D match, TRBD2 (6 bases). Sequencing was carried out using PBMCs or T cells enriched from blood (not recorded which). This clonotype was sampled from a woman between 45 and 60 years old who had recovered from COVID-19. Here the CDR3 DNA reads TGTGCCAGCTCACTAGGACTAGAGCAGTTCTTC. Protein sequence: CASSLGLEQFF.